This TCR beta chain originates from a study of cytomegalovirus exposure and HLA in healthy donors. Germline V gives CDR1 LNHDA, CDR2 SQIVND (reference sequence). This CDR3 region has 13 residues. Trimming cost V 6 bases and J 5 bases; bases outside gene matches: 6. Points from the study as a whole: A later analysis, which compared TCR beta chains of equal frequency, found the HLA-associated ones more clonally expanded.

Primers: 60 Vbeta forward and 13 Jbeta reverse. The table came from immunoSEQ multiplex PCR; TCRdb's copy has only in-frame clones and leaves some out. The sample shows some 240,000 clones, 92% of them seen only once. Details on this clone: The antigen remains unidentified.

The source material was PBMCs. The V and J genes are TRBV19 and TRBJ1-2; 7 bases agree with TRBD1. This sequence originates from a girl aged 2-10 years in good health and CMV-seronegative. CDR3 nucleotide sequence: TGTGCCAGTAGGCTGACAGGGCGGTATGGCTACACCTTC. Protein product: CASRLTGRYGYTF.